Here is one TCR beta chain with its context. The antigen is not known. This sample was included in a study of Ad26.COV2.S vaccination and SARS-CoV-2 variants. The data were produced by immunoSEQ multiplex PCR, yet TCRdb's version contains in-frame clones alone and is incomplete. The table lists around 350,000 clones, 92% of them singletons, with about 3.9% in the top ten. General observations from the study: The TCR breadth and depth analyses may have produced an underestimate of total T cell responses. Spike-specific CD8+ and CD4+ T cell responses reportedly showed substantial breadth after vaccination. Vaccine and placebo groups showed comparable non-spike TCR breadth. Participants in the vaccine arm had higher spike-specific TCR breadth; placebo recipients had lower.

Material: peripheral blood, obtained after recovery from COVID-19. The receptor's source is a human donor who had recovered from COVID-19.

CDR3 nucleotides: TGTGCCAGCAGTAGGGGGGCAGATACGCAGTATTTT. Translation gives CASSRGADTQYF. The V gene is TRBV6-5, the J gene TRBJ2-3; D may be TRBD1 or TRBD2 (6 bases each). The germline V gene has CDR1 MNHEY and CDR2 SVGAGI. This CDR3 spans 12 amino acids. The germline V and J ends were trimmed by 5 bases and 4 bases, with 7 bases remaining between them.